This entry lists 4 T cell receptor beta chains sequenced from one sample in a study of blood T cell repertoires in COVID-19. The table came from immunoSEQ multiplex PCR; TCRdb's copy has only in-frame clones and leaves some out. The top ten clones hold around 16% of a sample with approximately 100,000 clones, around 90% of them seen once. Source material: peripheral blood. These receptors came from a man aged 50-59 years with acute or convalescent COVID-19.

The chain combines TRBV24-1 with TRBJ2-5; weak D call: TRBD1 (5 bases). Germline-derived CDR1 and CDR2 are KGHDR and SFDVKD. The CDR3 is 14 residues long. Deletions cut 4 bases from V and 2 bases from J, with 10 bases between. The CDR3 nucleotides read TGTGCCACCAGTGAGCCAAGACAGCAAGAGACCCAGTACTTC. This translates into CATSEPRQQETQYF.

The V call is TRBV7-9, the J call TRBJ1-5; D uncertain. The CDR3 is 12 amino acids. From germline, CDR1 is SEHNR and CDR2 FQNEAQ (reference sequence). Trimming pared 5 bases from V and 6 bases from J, leaving 8 bases between. Here the CDR3 DNA reads TGTGCCAGCAGCCCCCGGGGTCAGCCCCAGCATTTT. As protein: CASSPRGQPQHF.

Only one count was recorded for this clone. The V gene is TRBV23-1, the J gene TRBJ1-4; TRBD1 might be the D (5 bases). TRBV23-1 is flagged as an ORF with uncertain function. V lost 0 bases, J lost 0 bases, and 17 bases lay in between. This CDR3 spans 19 amino acids. The CDR3: CASSQSCMGDSPTNEKLFF. Here the CDR3 DNA reads TGCGCCAGCAGTCAATCGTGCATGGGCGACAGCCCAACTAATGAAAAACTGTTTTTT.

The V gene is TRBV12-5, the J gene TRBJ2-2; the match to TRBD2 covers 11 bases. Trimming took 2 bases from V and 0 from J; bases not matched to a gene: 2. CDR3 length: 17 residues. From germline, CDR1 is LGHNT and CDR2 FRNRAP. In DNA form, the CDR3 reads TGTGCTAGTGGTTTGACGGGACTAGCGGCGAACACCGGGGAGCTGTTTTTT. It codes for CASGLTGLAANTGELFF.